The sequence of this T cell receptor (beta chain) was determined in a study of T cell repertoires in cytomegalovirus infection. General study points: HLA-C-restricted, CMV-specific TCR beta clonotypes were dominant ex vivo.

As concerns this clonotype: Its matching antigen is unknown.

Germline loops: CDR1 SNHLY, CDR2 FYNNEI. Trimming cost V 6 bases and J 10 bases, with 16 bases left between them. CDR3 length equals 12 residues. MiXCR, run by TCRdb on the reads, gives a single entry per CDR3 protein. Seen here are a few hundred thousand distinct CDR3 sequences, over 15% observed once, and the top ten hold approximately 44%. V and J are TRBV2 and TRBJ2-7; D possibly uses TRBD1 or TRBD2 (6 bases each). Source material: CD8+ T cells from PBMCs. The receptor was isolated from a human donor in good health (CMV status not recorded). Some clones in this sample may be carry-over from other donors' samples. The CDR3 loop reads CASRGGRVVQYF. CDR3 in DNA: TGTGCCAGCAGGGGGGGCCGGGTCGTTCAGTACTTC.